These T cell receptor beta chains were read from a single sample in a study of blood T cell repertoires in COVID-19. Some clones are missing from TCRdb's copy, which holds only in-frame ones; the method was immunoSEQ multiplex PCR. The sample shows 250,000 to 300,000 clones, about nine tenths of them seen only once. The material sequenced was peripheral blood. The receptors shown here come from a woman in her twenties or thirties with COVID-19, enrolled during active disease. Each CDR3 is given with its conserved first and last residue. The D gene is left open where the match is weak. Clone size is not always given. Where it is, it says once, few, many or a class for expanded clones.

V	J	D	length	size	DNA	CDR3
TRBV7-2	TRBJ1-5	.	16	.	TGTGCCAGCAGCTTCTCCGCAGGGTATAACTCACAGCCCCAGCATTTT	CASSFSAGYNSQPQHF
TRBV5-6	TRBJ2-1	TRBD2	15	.	TGTGCCAGCAGCCAGGGACTAGCGGCCTACAATGAGCAGTTCTTC	CASSQGLAAYNEQFF
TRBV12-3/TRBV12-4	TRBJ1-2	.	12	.	TGTGCCAGCAGAGGCGGTCGCTATGGCTACACCTTC	CASRGGRYGYTF
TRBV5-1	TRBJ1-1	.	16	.	TGCGCCAGCAGCTTGGGCCAGGGCGCCAAGAACACTGAAGCTTTCTTT	CASSLGQGAKNTEAFF
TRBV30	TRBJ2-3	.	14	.	TGTGCCTGGGCGCGGGACTGGAGCACAGATACGCAGTATTTT	CAWARDWSTDTQYF
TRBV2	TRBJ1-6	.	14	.	TGTGCCACCCAACAAGACAGAACTAATTCACCCCTCCACTTT	CATQQDRTNSPLHF
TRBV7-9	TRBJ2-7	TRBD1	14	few	TGTGCCAGCAGCTTAGCCAGGACAGGGGAAAGGCAGTACTTC	CASSLARTGERQYF
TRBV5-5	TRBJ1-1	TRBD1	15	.	TGTGCCAGCAGCTCCACAGGGGGGCGGAGGACTGAAGCTTTCTTT	CASSSTGGRRTEAFF
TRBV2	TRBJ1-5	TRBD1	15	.	TGTGCCAGCAGCGGAGGACAGGGTTGGGATCAGCCCCAGCATTTT	CASSGGQGWDQPQHF
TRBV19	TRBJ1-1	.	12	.	TGTGCCAGTAGAGCGGGTTGGACTGAAGCTTTCTTT	CASRAGWTEAFF
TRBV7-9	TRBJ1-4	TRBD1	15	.	TGTGCCAGCAGCCCGGGGCAGGGGGTGAGCGAAAAACTGTTTTTT	CASSPGQGVSEKLFF
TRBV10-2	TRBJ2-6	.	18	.	TGCGCCAGCAGTGAGTCGATCCCCGGCGGGACTGGGGCCAACGTCCTGACTTTC	CASSESIPGGTGANVLTF
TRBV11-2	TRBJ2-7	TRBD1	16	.	TGTGCCAGCAGCTTAGTAGGACAGGGGCCCTCCTACGAGCAGTACTTC	CASSLVGQGPSYEQYF
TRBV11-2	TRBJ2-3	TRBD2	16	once	TGTGCCAGCAGCACGGCGACTAGCGGGGTGAGGGATACGCAGTATTTT	CASSTATSGVRDTQYF
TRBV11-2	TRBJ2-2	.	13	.	TGTGCCAGCAGCTTCTCTAACACCGGGGAGCTGTTTTTT	CASSFSNTGELFF
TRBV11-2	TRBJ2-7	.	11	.	TGTGCCAGCAGCCCTCGCTACGAGCAGTACTTC	CASSPRYEQYF
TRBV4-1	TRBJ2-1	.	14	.	TGCGCCAGCAGCCAAGGGACAATTTACAATGAGCAGTTCTTC	CASSQGTIYNEQFF
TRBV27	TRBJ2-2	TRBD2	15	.	TGTGCCAGCAACGGAAGGGGACTAGGTGCCGGGGAGCTGTTTTTT	CASNGRGLGAGELFF
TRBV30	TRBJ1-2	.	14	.	TGTGCCGGAGGAAGGGTAGACGCTAACTATGGCTACACCTTC	CAGGRVDANYGYTF
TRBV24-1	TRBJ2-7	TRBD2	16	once	TGTGCCACCAGTGATACAGGACTAGCGGGGCATTACGAGCAGTACTTC	CATSDTGLAGHYEQYF
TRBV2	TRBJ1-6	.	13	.	TGTGCCAGTGACAGCTCCTATAATTCACCCCTCCACTTT	CASDSSYNSPLHF
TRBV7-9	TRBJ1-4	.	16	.	TGTGCCAGCAGCTTCAAGCAGGGAAGGGCTAATGAAAAACTGTTTTTT	CASSFKQGRANEKLFF
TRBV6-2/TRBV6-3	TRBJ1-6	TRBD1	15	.	TGTGCCAGCAGTTCCGCCGGGACAGGGTTTTCACCCCTCCACTTT	CASSSAGTGFSPLHF
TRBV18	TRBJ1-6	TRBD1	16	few	TGTGCCAGCTCACCTACTCGGACAGGGGGGGATTCACCCCTCCACTTT	CASSPTRTGGDSPLHF
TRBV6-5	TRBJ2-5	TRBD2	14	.	TGTGCCAGCAGGGGACTAGCGGCGCAAGAGACCCAGTACTTC	CASRGLAAQETQYF
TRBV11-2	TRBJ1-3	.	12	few	TGTGCCAGCAGCCCCCCTTCTAACACCATATATTTT	CASSPPSNTIYF
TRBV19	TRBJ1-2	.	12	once	TGTGCCAGCGTCGGGTGGGGAGCTGGCTACACCTTC	CASVGWGAGYTF
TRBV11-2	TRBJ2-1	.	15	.	TGTGCCAGCAGCTCCGGGACTCGTTCCTACAATGAGCAGTTCTTC	CASSSGTRSYNEQFF
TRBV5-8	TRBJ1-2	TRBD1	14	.	TGTGCCAGCAGCGAGAGACAGGGTACCTATGGCTACACCTTC	CASSERQGTYGYTF
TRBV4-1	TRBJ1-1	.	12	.	TGCGCCAGCAGCACTCGGCCAGGGTTGGCTTTCTTT	CASSTRPGLAFF
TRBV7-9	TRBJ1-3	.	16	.	TGTGCCAGCAGCTTAAAGGGGCCAAGCTCTGGAAACACCATATATTTT	CASSLKGPSSGNTIYF
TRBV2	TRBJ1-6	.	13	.	TGTGCCAGCATCGGGGATTTTAATTCACCCCTCCACTTT	CASIGDFNSPLHF
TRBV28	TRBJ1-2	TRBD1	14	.	TGTGCCAGTTTGAGGGACAGGGTCCCCTATGGCTACACCTTC	CASLRDRVPYGYTF
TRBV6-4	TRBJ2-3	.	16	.	TGTGCCAGCAGTCCTACAGGGCCGGGTACCACAGATACGCAGTATTTT	CASSPTGPGTTDTQYF
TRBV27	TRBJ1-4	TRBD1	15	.	TGTGCCAGCAGGAGCGGACAGGGGATAGGTGAAAAACTGTTTTTT	CASRSGQGIGEKLFF
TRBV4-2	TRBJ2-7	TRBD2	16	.	TGTGCCAGCAGCCAAGAAGGCGGACTAGCTACTTACGTGCAGTACTTC	CASSQEGGLATYVQYF
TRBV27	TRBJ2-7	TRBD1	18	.	TGTGCCAGCAGTTTATCGAATGGGGACAGGGGACCCCTAGGTGAGCAGTACTTC	CASSLSNGDRGPLGEQYF
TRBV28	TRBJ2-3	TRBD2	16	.	TGTGCCAGCAGCCGCTCGGGGCGGGGGGGCACAGATACGCAGTATTTT	CASSRSGRGGTDTQYF
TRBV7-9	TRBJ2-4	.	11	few	TGTGCCAGCAGCCCGGGTTACATTCAGTACTTC	CASSPGYIQYF
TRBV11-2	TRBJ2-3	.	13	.	TGTGCCAGCAGCTTAGGGAGAGCGGATACGCAGTATTTT	CASSLGRADTQYF
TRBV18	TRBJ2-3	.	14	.	TGTGCCAGCTCACCAACCGGGATATCAGATACGCAGTATTTT	CASSPTGISDTQYF
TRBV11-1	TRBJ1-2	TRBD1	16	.	TGTGCCAGCAGCTCAACCGACGACGGGACAGTTTGGGGCTACACCTTC	CASSSTDDGTVWGYTF
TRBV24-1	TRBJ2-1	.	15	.	TGTGCCACCAGTGATCCCACTGGCAGGATCAATGAGCAGTTCTTC	CATSDPTGRINEQFF